The 16 T cell receptor beta chains below were found in one sample sequenced in a study of Ad26.COV2.S vaccination and SARS-CoV-2 variants. TCRdb's table, derived via immunoSEQ multiplex PCR, lists solely in-frame clones and lacks some. The sample holds fewer than 600,000 clones, roughly nine tenths seen once. As for treatment: 15 to 20 received Ad26.COV2.S at low or high dose, single or two shots; several received placebo; per-sample allocation not given. Sampling was performed 63 days after the first vaccine or placebo injection. This material consisted of peripheral blood, taken in a trial of Ad26.COV2.S vaccine versus placebo. All receptors derive from a person between 18 and 65 years old who received the Ad26.COV2.S COVID-19 vaccine or a placebo.

The chain uses TRBV9 and TRBJ2-2; no clear D gene. CDR1 SGDLS and CDR2 YYNGEE come from the germline V gene. The CDR3 length is 15 residues. The V gene lost 1 base and the J gene lost 2 bases, with 9 bases spanning the gap. The CDR3 protein is CASSVRPSNTGELFF. CDR3 nucleotide sequence: TGTGCCAGCAGCGTACGACCCTCTAACACCGGGGAGCTGTTTTTT.

V is TRBV4-1 and J is TRBJ2-6; TRBD1 aligns across 7 bases. CDR1 is MGHRA, CDR2 YSYEKL, per germline. This CDR3 comprises 17 residues. J was trimmed by 1 base and V by 1 base; bases with no gene match: 4. The CDR3 loop is CASSQVTQGSGANVLTF. In DNA form, the CDR3 reads TGCGCCAGCAGCCAAGTAACACAGGGGTCTGGGGCCAACGTCCTGACTTTC.

V usage is TRBV14 and J usage is TRBJ2-5, with unresolved D. Germline loops: CDR1 SGHDN, CDR2 FVKESK. The CDR3 is 15 residues long. The V end was cut by 2 bases, the J end by 2 bases, with 12 bases between. This CDR3 is CASSQKGLPQETQYF. CDR3 bases: TGTGCCAGCAGCCAAAAAGGGCTCCCACAAGAGACCCAGTACTTC.

The gene calls are TRBV11-3 and TRBJ2-3; 7 positions match TRBD2. Germline V gene lookup returns CDR1 SGHNT and CDR2 YENEEA. With 8 bases clipped from V and 4 bases from J, the junction kept 12 bases outside the gene matches. This CDR3 is built from 15 residues. This CDR3 is CASARGGGSSDTQYF. The DNA for the CDR3 is TGTGCCAGCGCTCGGGGCGGGGGTTCTTCAGATACGCAGTATTTT.

This clone came up a few times. The J gene is TRBJ1-2, the V gene TRBV7-8, with 7 positions matching TRBD1. Losses at the gene ends were 3 bases for V and 0 bases for J; bases not matched to a gene: 10. CDR3 length: 17 amino acids. Germline V gene lookup returns CDR1 SGHVS and CDR2 FQNEAQ. The CDR3 here is CASSFLSTGDANYGYTF. The CDR3 DNA follows: TGTGCCAGCAGCTTTCTATCTACAGGGGATGCTAACTATGGCTACACCTTC.

The rearrangement joins TRBV18 to TRBJ1-1, with D perhaps TRBD1 (5 bases). Germline lookup yields CDR1 KGHSH and CDR2 LQKENI. Trimming pared 6 bases from V and 8 bases from J, leaving 16 bases between. The CDR3 runs to 13 residues. The CDR3 region is CASSHGGGREAFF. The CDR3 nucleotides are TGTGCCAGCTCTCACGGGGGAGGGCGGGAAGCTTTCTTT.

V and J are TRBV4-1 and TRBJ2-1, with 8 bases aligning to TRBD2. Germline V gives CDR1 MGHRA, CDR2 YSYEKL. V gave up 0 bases and J gave up 3 bases; unmatched junction bases: 7. The CDR3 spans 17 residues. CDR3 bases: TGCGCCAGCAGCCAAGAACTCAGCGGGAGTGGCTACAATGAGCAGTTCTTC. Protein product: CASSQELSGSGYNEQFF.

This chain connects TRBV25-1 to TRBJ1-4; D uncertain. Trimming took 7 bases from V and 8 from J, leaving 17 bases between them. This CDR3 spans 14 amino acids. The germline CDR1 and CDR2 sequences are MGHDK and SYGVNS. The CDR3 sequence: CASTSSGTAEKLFF. The CDR3 coding sequence is TGTGCCAGCACATCATCCGGTACTGCAGAAAAACTGTTTTTT.

The rearrangement uses TRBV9 and TRBJ1-1; D remains unclear. Germline assignment: CDR1 SGDLS and CDR2 YYNGEE. V gave up 7 bases and J gave up 7 bases, with 20 bases separating them. This CDR3 is 14 amino acids long. The CDR3 loop is CASSPFDGQYEAFF. In nucleotides, the CDR3 is TGTGCCAGCTCCCCATTTGATGGGCAGTATGAAGCTTTCTTT.

In the case of this clone: The same CDR3 also results from other DNA sequences found in this sample. This sequence joins TRBV7-2 and TRBJ1-3; D unclear. V dropped 1 base and J dropped 2 bases, with 9 bases sitting between them. The CDR3 has 15 amino acids. The germline CDR1 and CDR2 sequences are SGHTA and FQGNSA. CDR3 loop: CASSLGTGTGNTIYF. DNA of the CDR3: TGTGCCAGCAGCTTAGGGACGGGGACTGGAAACACCATATATTTT.

The V call is TRBV15, the J call TRBJ2-3; 7 bases align to TRBD2. This CDR3 has 14 amino acids. J lost 4 bases, V lost 0 bases, and 1 base had no gene match. CDR1 LNHNV and CDR2 YYDKDF come from the germline V gene (reference sequence). DNA of the CDR3: TGTGCCACCAGCAGAGAACTAGCGTCAGATACGCAGTATTTT. This encodes CATSRELASDTQYF.

V and J are TRBV6-5 and TRBJ1-1; a possible D gene is TRBD1 (5 bases). Trimming stripped 6 bases from V and 1 base from J, with 6 bases between. Germline loops: CDR1 MNHEY, CDR2 SVGAGI. This CDR3 comprises 12 residues. The CDR3 is CASSTGNTEAFF. The CDR3 coding sequence is TGTGCCAGCAGCACAGGGAACACTGAAGCTTTCTTT.

V and J are TRBV27 and TRBJ2-2, with a tentative D call TRBD2 (6 bases). This CDR3 is built from 14 residues. Trimming left V 7 bases short and J 4 bases short, with 13 bases between. Germline V gene data show CDR1 as MNHEY and CDR2 as SMNVEV (reference sequence). As DNA, the CDR3 is TGTGCCAGCACGGAGGGTGCAACCACCGGGGAGCTGTTTTTT. Protein product: CASTEGATTGELFF.

The V and J genes are TRBV29-1 and TRBJ1-1; D is possibly TRBD1 (6 bases). CDR1 is SQVTM and CDR2 is ANQGSEA in the germline V gene. CDR3 length: 13 residues. Trimming took off 8 bases at V and 0 bases at J, with 13 bases between the two ends. DNA for the CDR3: TGCAGCTTGGGACGGACAGTGAACACTGAAGCTTTCTTT. It is translated as CSLGRTVNTEAFF.

The gene calls are TRBV28 and TRBJ2-7, with D perhaps matching TRBD1 or TRBD2 (5 bases each). Germline V gives CDR1 MDHEN, CDR2 SYDVKM. The V gene lost 5 bases and the J gene lost 6 bases, with 23 bases spanning the gap. This CDR3 is built from 16 residues. CDR3 DNA sequence: TGTGCCAGCAGTCCGAGCCTCGGGACGCCAAGAAGCGAGCAGTACTTC. As protein: CASSPSLGTPRSEQYF.

Regarding this clone: The same CDR3 can be traced to other DNA sequences in this sample. This rearrangement joins TRBV9 to TRBJ1-1; 9 nucleotides line up with TRBD1. V was pared by 3 bases and J by 5 bases, with 5 bases of the junction left unmatched. CDR3 length: 14 amino acids. Germline loops: CDR1 SGDLS, CDR2 YYNGEE. The CDR3 here is CASSAGQGRTEAFF. The CDR3 DNA reads TGTGCCAGCAGCGCCGGACAGGGGAGGACTGAAGCTTTCTTT.